These 16 T cell receptor beta chains were all obtained from the same sample, sequenced in a study of cytomegalovirus exposure and HLA in healthy donors. Amplification used 60 Vbeta primers and 13 Jbeta primers. Sequencing was performed with immunoSEQ multiplex PCR; in TCRdb, only in-frame clones are kept and a portion is missing. The table records about 60,000 clones, more than 70% of them present only once. Input material: PBMCs. Source of these receptors: a man in his late teens or twenties in good health and CMV-seronegative.

The chain carries TRBV14 and TRBJ2-5; a possible D gene is TRBD2 (6 bases). Germline CDR1 reads SGHDN; CDR2 reads FVKESK. The CDR3 runs to 14 residues. V was trimmed by 4 bases and J by 3 bases, leaving 12 bases between them. This CDR3 reads CASSPLGLEETQYF. CDR3 DNA: TGTGCCAGCAGCCCACTGGGACTGGAAGAGACCCAGTACTTC.

V and J are TRBV30 and TRBJ2-1; D unclear. V was pared by 2 bases and J by 4 bases, with 9 bases between. Germline values: CDR1 GTSNPN, CDR2 SVGIG (reference sequence). The CDR3 runs to 13 residues. CDR3 region: CAWSPSEYNEQFF. CDR3 nucleotide sequence: TGTGCCTGGAGTCCCAGCGAGTACAATGAGCAGTTCTTC.

The CDR3 loop is CASSQRFGELSSYTF. The CDR3, as DNA: TGTGCCAGCAGCCAAAGGTTCGGGGAATTGTCGAGCTACACCTTC. The chain combines TRBV14 with TRBJ1-2; D remains unclear. V lost 2 bases to trimming and J lost 9 bases, with 19 bases between them. This CDR3 comprises 15 residues. Germline V gene lookup returns CDR1 SGHDN and CDR2 FVKESK.

The V call is TRBV9, the J call TRBJ2-5; 8 bases are a match to TRBD1. V was clipped by 4 bases and J by 5 bases; unmatched bases: 7. Germline assignment: CDR1 SGDLS and CDR2 YYNGEE. This CDR3 region has 14 residues. In DNA, the CDR3 is TGTGCCAGCAGCCCCCAGGGGGCCCTGGAGACCCAGTACTTC. It yields the protein CASSPQGALETQYF.

V usage is TRBV29-1 and J usage is TRBJ2-5, with 7 bases fitting TRBD2. Germline CDR1 SQVTM, CDR2 ANQGSEA. Trimming removed 6 bases from V and 5 bases from J; junction bases left unmatched: 0. CDR3 length: 10 residues. The CDR3 reads CSVGGETQYF. In DNA, the CDR3 is TGCAGCGTGGGGGGGGAGACCCAGTACTTC.

The genes are TRBV7-2 and TRBJ1-4, with D perhaps matching TRBD1 (6 bases). The CDR3 is made up of 14 amino acids. Per germline, CDR1 SGHTA and CDR2 FQGNSA. Trimming removed 5 bases at V and 5 bases at J, with 12 bases between. The CDR3 loop reads CASSPDRHNEKLFF. In DNA form, the CDR3 reads TGTGCCAGCAGCCCGGACAGACACAATGAAAAACTGTTTTTT. Full variable domain (rest looked up from reference TRBV7-2 and TRBJ1-4): GAGVSQSPSNKVTEKGKDVELRCDPISGHTALYWYRQSLGQGLEFLIYFQGNSAPDKSGLPSDRFSAERTGGSVSTLTIQRTQQEDSAVYLCASSPDRHNEKLFFGSGTQLSVL.

The chain is built from TRBV9 and TRBJ1-1, with D unclear. Trimming cost V 2 bases and J 1 base, with 6 bases left between them. CDR3 length equals 13 residues. Germline CDR1 and CDR2: SGDLS and YYNGEE. The CDR3 region has the DNA TGTGCCAGCAGCGTGCAGAAGAACACTGAAGCTTTCTTT. Protein sequence: CASSVQKNTEAFF.

In its sample, this clone was seen a few times. This sequence joins TRBV30 and TRBJ1-1; D is perhaps TRBD1 (6 bases). V lost 5 bases to trimming and J lost 4 bases, with 14 bases between them. Germline assignment: CDR1 GTSNPN and CDR2 SVGIG (reference sequence). The CDR3 sequence is 13 residues long. The CDR3 DNA reads TGTGCCTGGTCGGACAGTGTCGGCACTGAAGCTTTCTTT. As protein: CAWSDSVGTEAFF.

The chain employs TRBV19 and TRBJ2-6; D call uncertain. The V gene lost 8 bases and the J gene lost 1 base, with 6 bases spanning the gap. The CDR3 is 13 amino acids. Germline loops: CDR1 LNHDA, CDR2 SQIVND (reference sequence). The DNA for the CDR3 is TGTGCCAGTCTAATTTCTGGGGCCAACGTCCTGACTTTC. This translates into CASLISGANVLTF.

This chain connects TRBV5-1 to TRBJ2-1, with 9 positions matching TRBD1. Germline values: CDR1 SGHRS, CDR2 YFSETQ. The CDR3 loop spans 17 amino acids. Trimming cost V 1 base and J 3 bases; bases outside gene matches: 8. In nucleotides, the CDR3 is TGCGCCAGCAGCTTGACCTCCGGGACAGGGAGCTACAATGAGCAGTTCTTC. It translates to CASSLTSGTGSYNEQFF. Combining the CDR3 with reference TRBV5-1 and TRBJ2-1 gives the whole variable domain KAGVTQTPRYLIKTRGQQVTLSCSPISGHRSVSWYQQTPGQGLQFLFEYFSETQRNKGNFPGRFSGRQFSNSRSEMNVSTLELGDSALYLCASSLTSGTGSYNEQFFGPGTRLTVL.

The chain joins TRBV2 to TRBJ2-3; 10 positions match TRBD2. J was trimmed by 6 bases and V by 4 bases; bases with no gene match: 7. The length of the CDR3 is 15 residues. Germline V gene data show CDR1 as SNHLY and CDR2 as FYNNEI. DNA of the CDR3: TGTGCCAGCAGTGCTCGGCTAGCGGGGGCGGATACGCAGTATTTT. Its translation is CASSARLAGADTQYF. The variable domain in full, completed from reference TRBV2 and TRBJ2-3, reads EPEVTQTPSHQVTQMGQEVILRCVPISNHLYFYWYRQILGQKVEFLVSFYNNEISEKSEIFDDQFSVERPDGSNFTLKIRSTKLEDSAMYFCASSARLAGADTQYFGPGTRLTVL.

This clone was observed a few times. The genes are TRBV29-1 and TRBJ1-2; possibly TRBD1 for D (6 bases). Germline CDR1 and CDR2: SQVTM and ANQGSEA. With 5 bases removed from V and 4 bases from J, the gap between germline ends came to 11 bases. This CDR3 spans 12 amino acids. The CDR3 protein is CSVWVGAYGYTF. The CDR3 DNA reads as TGCAGCGTTTGGGTGGGGGCCTATGGCTACACCTTC.

V is TRBV4-2 and J is TRBJ1-1; no firm D call. The CDR3 loop spans 15 amino acids. CDR1 and CDR2 from the germline V gene are LGHNA and YNFKEQ. V was shortened by 0 bases and J by 2 bases, with 10 bases between the two germline ends. The CDR3 region is CASSQEGGSNTEAFF. The DNA for the CDR3 is TGTGCCAGCAGCCAAGAGGGAGGGTCTAACACTGAAGCTTTCTTT.

The J gene is TRBJ1-1, the V gene TRBV30; D is unclear. The CDR3 contains 12 residues. Germline lookup yields CDR1 GTSNPN and CDR2 SVGIG (reference sequence). Trimming took off 0 bases at V and 5 bases at J, with 7 bases between the two ends. In DNA, the CDR3 is TGTGCCTGGAGTGTCCGGGGTACTGAAGCTTTCTTT. Translating gives CAWSVRGTEAFF.

The chain uses TRBV28 and TRBJ1-4; D is uncertain. V lost 4 bases to trimming and J lost 4 bases, with 10 bases between them. The germline V gene encodes CDR1 MDHEN and CDR2 SYDVKM. The CDR3 runs 14 residues. CDR3 nucleotide sequence: TGTGCCAGCAGTTCAGATACAAATAATGAAAAACTGTTTTTT. This translates into CASSSDTNNEKLFF. Supplemented by reference TRBV28 and TRBJ1-4, the full variable domain reads DVKVTQSSRYLVKRTGEKVFLECVQDMDHENMFWYRQDPGLGLRLIYFSYDVKMKEKGDIPEGYSVSREKKERFSLILESASTNQTSMYLCASSSDTNNEKLFFGSGTQLSVL.

V is TRBV7-9 and J is TRBJ1-5; a weak D match, TRBD1 (6 bases). Trimming took off 5 bases at V and 4 bases at J, with 12 bases between the two ends. This CDR3 spans 14 amino acids. The germline CDR1 and CDR2 sequences are SEHNR and FQNEAQ (reference sequence). CDR3 DNA: TGTGCCAGCAGCACCGGACAGCCGAATCAGCCCCAGCATTTT. Translated, it gives CASSTGQPNQPQHF.